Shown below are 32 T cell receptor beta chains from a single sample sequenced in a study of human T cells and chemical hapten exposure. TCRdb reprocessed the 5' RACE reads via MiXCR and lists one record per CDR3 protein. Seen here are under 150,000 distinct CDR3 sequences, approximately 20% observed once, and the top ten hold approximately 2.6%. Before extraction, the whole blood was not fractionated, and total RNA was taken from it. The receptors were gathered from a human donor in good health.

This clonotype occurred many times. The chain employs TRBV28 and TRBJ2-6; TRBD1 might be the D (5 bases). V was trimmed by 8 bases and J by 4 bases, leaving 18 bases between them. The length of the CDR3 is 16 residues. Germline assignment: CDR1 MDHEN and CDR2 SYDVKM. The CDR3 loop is CASLSKHRTGANVLTF. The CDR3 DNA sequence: TGTGCCAGCCTATCGAAACACCGGACAGGGGCCAACGTCCTGACTTTC.

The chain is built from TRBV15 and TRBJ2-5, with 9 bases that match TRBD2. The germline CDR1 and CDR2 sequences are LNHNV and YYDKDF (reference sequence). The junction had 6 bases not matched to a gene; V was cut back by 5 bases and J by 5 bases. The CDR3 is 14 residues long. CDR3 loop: CATSPGLARETQYF. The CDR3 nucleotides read TGTGCCACCAGCCCCGGACTAGCGCGGGAGACCCAGTACTTC.

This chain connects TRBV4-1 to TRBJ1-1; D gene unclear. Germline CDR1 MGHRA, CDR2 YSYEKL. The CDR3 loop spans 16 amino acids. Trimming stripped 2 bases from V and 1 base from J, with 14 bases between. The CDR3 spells CASSQLGRQKNTEAFF. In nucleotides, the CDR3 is TGCGCCAGCAGCCAATTAGGGCGGCAGAAGAACACTGAAGCTTTCTTT.

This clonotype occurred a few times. CDR3 residues: CASSSGRIYGYTF. CDR3 bases: TGTGCCAGCTCGTCGGGACGGATCTATGGCTACACCTTC. The gene calls are TRBV18 and TRBJ1-2, with TRBD1 as a possible D gene (5 bases). CDR3 length equals 13 residues. Looked up from germline, CDR1 is KGHSH and CDR2 is LQKENI. V dropped 6 bases and J dropped 4 bases, with 12 bases sitting between them.

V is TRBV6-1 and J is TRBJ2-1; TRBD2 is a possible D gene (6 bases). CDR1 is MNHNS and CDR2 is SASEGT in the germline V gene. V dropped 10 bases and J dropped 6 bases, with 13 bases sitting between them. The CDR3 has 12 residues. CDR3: CATLGGTNEQFF. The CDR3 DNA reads TGTGCCACCCTGGGGGGAACCAATGAGCAGTTCTTC.

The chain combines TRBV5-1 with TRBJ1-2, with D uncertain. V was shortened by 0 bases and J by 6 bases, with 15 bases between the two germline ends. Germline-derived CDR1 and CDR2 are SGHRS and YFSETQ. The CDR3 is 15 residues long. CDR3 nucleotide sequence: TGCGCCAGCAGCTTGGCCGGGCAGAGTTTAGATGGCTACACCTTC. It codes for CASSLAGQSLDGYTF.

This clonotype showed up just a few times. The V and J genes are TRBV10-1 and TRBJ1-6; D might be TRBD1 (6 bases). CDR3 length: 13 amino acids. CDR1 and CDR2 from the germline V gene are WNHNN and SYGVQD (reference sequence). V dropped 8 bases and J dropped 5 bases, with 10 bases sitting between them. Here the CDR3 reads CASGRDNNSPLHF. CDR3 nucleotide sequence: TGCGCCAGCGGCCGGGACAATAATTCACCCCTCCACTTT.

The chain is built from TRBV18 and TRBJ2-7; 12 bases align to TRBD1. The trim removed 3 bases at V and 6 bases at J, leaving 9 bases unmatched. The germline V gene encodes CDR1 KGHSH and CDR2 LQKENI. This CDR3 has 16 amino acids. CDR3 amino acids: CASSPFAGTGGTEQYF. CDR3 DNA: TGTGCCAGCTCACCGTTTGCCGGGACAGGGGGCACCGAGCAGTACTTC.

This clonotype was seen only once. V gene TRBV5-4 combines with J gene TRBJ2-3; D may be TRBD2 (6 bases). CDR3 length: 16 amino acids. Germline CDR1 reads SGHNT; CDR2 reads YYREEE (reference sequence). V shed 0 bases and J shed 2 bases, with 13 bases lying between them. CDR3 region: CASSLGSGGVTDTQYF. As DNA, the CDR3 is TGTGCCAGCAGCTTGGGGAGCGGCGGGGTCACAGATACGCAGTATTTT.

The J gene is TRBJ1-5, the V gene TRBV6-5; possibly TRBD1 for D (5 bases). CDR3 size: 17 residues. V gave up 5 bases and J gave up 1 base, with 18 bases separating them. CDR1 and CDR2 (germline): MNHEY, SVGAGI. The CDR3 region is CASSRGGVKGSNQPQHF. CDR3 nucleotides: TGTGCCAGCAGTCGGGGGGGGGTGAAGGGAAGCAATCAGCCCCAGCATTTT.

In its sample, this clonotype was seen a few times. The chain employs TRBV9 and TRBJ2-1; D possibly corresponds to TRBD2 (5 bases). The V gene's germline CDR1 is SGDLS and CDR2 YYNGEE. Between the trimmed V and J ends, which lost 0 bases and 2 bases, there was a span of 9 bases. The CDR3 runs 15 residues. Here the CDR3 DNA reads TGTGCCAGCAGCGTAGAAGCGGCACCCTACAATGAGCAGTTCTTC. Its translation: CASSVEAAPYNEQFF.

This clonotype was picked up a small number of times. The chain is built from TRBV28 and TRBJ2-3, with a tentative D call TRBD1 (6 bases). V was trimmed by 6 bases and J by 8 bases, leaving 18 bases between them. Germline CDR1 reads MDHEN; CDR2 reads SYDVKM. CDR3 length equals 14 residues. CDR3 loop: CASSRGDLRGTQYF. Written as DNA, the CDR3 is TGTGCCAGCAGCCGAGGGGACCTCAGGGGTACGCAGTATTTT.

CDR3 in amino acids: CASSLWAGRNTEAFF. CDR3 DNA sequence: TGTGCCAGCAGTTTATGGGCAGGCCGGAACACTGAAGCTTTCTTT. The V and J genes are TRBV28 and TRBJ1-1; D unclear. V lost 0 bases and J 1 base, leaving 9 bases between the germline ends. The CDR3 extends over 15 amino acids. Germline-derived CDR1 and CDR2 are MDHEN and SYDVKM.

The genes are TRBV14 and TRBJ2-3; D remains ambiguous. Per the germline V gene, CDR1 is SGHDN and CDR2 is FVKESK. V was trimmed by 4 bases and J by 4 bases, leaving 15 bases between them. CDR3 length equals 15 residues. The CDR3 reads CASSPWAGSADTQYF. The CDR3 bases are TGTGCCAGCAGCCCCTGGGCCGGTTCAGCAGATACGCAGTATTTT.

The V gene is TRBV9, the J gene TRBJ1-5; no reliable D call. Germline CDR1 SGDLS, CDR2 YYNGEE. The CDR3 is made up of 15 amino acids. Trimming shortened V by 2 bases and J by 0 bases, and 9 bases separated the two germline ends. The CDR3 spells CASSVFGNSNQPQHF. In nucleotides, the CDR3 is TGTGCCAGCAGCGTGTTCGGAAATAGCAATCAGCCCCAGCATTTT.

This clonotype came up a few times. The CDR3 DNA reads TGTGCCAGCAGCCCCAGGCCAGGGAGAGGTTCGCAAGGAAACACCATATATTTT. It yields the protein CASSPRPGRGSQGNTIYF. The chain uses TRBV11-2 and TRBJ1-3; D might be TRBD1 (5 bases). This CDR3 has 18 amino acids. Trimming removed 5 bases from V and 4 bases from J, with 24 bases in between. The germline gives CDR1 SGHAT, CDR2 FQNNGV.

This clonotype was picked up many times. The chain's CDR3 is CASSLRDTQYF. The CDR3 DNA is TGTGCCAGCAGCTTACGGGATACGCAGTATTTT. This chain connects TRBV7-2 to TRBJ2-3; no definite D call. V was pared by 2 bases and J by 6 bases, with 3 bases between. Germline CDR1 and CDR2: SGHTA and FQGNSA. This CDR3 has 11 amino acids.

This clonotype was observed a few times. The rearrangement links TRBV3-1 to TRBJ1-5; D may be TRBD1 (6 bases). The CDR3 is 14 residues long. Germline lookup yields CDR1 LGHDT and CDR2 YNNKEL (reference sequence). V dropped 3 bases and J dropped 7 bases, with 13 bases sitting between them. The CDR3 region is CASSQWGAGQPQHF. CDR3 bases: TGTGCCAGCAGCCAGTGGGGGGCTGGACAGCCCCAGCATTTT.

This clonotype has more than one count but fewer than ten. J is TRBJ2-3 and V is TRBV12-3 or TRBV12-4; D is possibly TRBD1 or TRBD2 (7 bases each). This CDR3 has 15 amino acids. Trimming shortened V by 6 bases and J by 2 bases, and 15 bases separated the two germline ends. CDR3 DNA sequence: TGTGCCAGCAGCGTCAGGGGGGGGGCCACAGATACGCAGTATTTT. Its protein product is CASSVRGGATDTQYF.

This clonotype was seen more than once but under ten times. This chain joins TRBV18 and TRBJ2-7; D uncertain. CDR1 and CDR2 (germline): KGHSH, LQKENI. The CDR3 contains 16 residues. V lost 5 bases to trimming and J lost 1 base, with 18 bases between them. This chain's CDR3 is CASSVLSGSSSYEQYF. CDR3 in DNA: TGTGCCAGCTCAGTCCTCTCAGGCTCTTCTTCCTACGAGCAGTACTTC.

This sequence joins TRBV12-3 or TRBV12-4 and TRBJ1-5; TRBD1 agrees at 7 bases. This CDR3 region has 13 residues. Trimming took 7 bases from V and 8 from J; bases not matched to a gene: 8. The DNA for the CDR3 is TGTGCCAGCAACCCAGGGGGTTTTGAGCCCCAGCATTTT. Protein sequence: CASNPGGFEPQHF.

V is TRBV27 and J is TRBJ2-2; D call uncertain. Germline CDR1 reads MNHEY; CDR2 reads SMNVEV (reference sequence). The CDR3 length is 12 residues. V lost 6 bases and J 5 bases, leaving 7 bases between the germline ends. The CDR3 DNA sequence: TGTGCCAGCAGAATAAGAACCGGGGAGCTGTTTTTT. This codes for CASRIRTGELFF.

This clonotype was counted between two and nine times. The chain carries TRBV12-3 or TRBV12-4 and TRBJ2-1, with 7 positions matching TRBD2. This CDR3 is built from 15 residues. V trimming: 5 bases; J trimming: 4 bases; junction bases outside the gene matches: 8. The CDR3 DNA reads TGTGCCAGCAGTCACCGGGACTATTGGTACAATGAGCAGTTCTTC. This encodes CASSHRDYWYNEQFF.

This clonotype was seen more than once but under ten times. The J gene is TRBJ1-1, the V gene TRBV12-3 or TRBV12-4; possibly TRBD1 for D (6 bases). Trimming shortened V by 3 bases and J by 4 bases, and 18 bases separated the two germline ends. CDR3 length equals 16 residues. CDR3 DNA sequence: TGTGCCAGCAGTTTGAGGGCAGGGGAATTTCGCACTGAAGCTTTCTTT. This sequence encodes CASSLRAGEFRTEAFF.

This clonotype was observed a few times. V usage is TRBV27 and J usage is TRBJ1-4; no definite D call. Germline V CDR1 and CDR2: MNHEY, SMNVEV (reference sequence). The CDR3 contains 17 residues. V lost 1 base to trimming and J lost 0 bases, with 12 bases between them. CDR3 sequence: CASSLYPREATNEKLFF. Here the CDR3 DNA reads TGTGCCAGCAGTTTATACCCCCGGGAAGCAACTAATGAAAAACTGTTTTTT.

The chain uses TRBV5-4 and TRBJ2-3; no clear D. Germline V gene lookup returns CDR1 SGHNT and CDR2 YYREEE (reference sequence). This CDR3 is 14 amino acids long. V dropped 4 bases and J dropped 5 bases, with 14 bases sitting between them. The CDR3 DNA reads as TGTGCCAGCAGCCTACTGACCCGCCAAGATACGCAGTATTTT. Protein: CASSLLTRQDTQYF.

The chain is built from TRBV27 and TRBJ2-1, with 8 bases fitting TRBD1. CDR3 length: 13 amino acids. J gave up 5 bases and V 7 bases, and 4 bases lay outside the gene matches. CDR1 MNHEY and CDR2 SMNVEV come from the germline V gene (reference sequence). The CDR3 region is CASTWTGHNEQFF. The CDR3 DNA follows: TGTGCCAGCACCTGGACAGGGCACAATGAGCAGTTCTTC.

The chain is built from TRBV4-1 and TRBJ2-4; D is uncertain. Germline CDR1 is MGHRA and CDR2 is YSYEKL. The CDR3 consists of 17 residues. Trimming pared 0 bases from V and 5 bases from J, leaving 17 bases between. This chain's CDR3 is CASSQDLRLPEQNIQYF. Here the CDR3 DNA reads TGCGCCAGCAGCCAAGATCTCAGACTCCCAGAACAAAACATTCAGTACTTC.

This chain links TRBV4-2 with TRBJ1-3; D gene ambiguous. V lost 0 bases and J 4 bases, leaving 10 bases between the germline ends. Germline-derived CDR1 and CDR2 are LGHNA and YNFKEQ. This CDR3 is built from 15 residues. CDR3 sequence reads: CASSQDRATGNTIYF. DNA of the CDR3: TGTGCCAGCAGCCAAGATAGGGCAACGGGAAACACCATATATTTT.

The CDR3 DNA reads as TGCAGCGTTGAACCGACTAGCGGAAACAATGAGCAGTTCTTC. Amino acids: CSVEPTSGNNEQFF. The chain recombines TRBV29-1 with TRBJ2-1; 9 bases line up with TRBD2. V dropped 2 bases and J dropped 5; count of bases not matched to a gene: 4. The germline V gene has CDR1 SQVTM and CDR2 ANQGSEA. The CDR3 has 14 amino acids.

This CDR3 is CASSSGGPKENEQFF. The DNA for the CDR3 is TGTGCCAGCAGCTCTGGGGGCCCAAAGGAAAATGAGCAGTTCTTC. The chain is built from TRBV12-3 or TRBV12-4 and TRBJ2-1, with D possibly TRBD1 on 6 matching bases. CDR3 size: 15 residues. Trimming took off 6 bases at V and 7 bases at J, with 19 bases between the two ends.

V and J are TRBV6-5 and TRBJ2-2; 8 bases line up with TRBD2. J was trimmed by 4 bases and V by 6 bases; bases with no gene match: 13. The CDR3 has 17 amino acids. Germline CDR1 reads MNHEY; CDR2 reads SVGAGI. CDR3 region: CASSRAVAGSSTGELFF. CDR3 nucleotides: TGTGCCAGCAGCCGCGCCGTAGCGGGGTCCAGCACCGGGGAGCTGTTTTTT.